This T cell receptor beta chain was captured in a study of T cell responses to AZD1222 COVID-19 vaccine (dated by TCRdb to about 2021). A note on the overall study: A total of more than 230 trial participants underwent TCR sequencing, of whom 207 received two doses of AZD1222 and about 25 received two doses of the MenACWY control vaccine. Trial participants were enrolled by age into 18-55, 56-69 and 70-plus year subgroups, with 148, 28 and 57 TCR-sequenced participants respectively. General findings and caveats noted by the study authors: Reportedly, close to half of the unique spike-specific TCRs recognized epitopes lying outside the regions that are mutated in the B.1.351 and B.1.1.7 variants. The 56-69-year group was small, and its depth increase did not reach significance, likely because of low power. Participants were mostly white British, with more females than males. The authors suggested clonal diversity may have been underestimated. Because no day 14 peak-response samples were available, repertoires were characterized only after the peak T cell response. The whole spike protein was spanned by vaccine-associated CD4 TCRs, and dominant responses were seen in regions 160-218 and 743-854. Conclusions about previously exposed vaccinees were limited because only six AZD1222 recipients were SARS-CoV-2 seropositive at baseline. Spike-specific TCR breadth and depth rose significantly after two AZD1222 doses compared with day 0 and with MenACWY recipients.

The time point label of this sample denotes: about 28 days (+/-7) after the second vaccine dose. AZD1222 recipients given second doses at about 4 weeks or at about 12 weeks were pooled, since spike-specific TCR depth and breadth were not found to differ between the two schedules. Samples from vaccinated people were obtained from the UK trials COV001 and COV002, which included a single-blind randomized controlled phase 2/3 trial of AZD1222 (ChAdOx1 nCoV-19) in healthy adults. For TCRbeta chain sequencing, PBMC samples were collected from trial participants at day 0 and at day 28 after the second dose. Concerning this clone: Its recognized antigen is unknown. One base away there is no much larger clone; base qualities are not given.

The CDR3 regions of human TCRbeta chains were subjected to immunosequencing. As for the original processing: Repertoire TCRs were matched against a reference library of SARS-CoV-2-specific TCRs generated with the MIRA antigen-specificity platform. Breadth was defined as the fraction of unique TCRs that were SARS-CoV-2-associated, and depth was defined as the fraction of total T cells that were SARS-CoV-2-associated. Using the MIRA data, each spike-specific TCR was assigned both to the spike region to which the TCR was reactive and to a CD4 or CD8 class. Log10-transformed breadth and depth values were compared by one-way ANOVA with Sidak's multiple comparisons tests. The source is immuneACCESS, and TCRdb retained only in-frame sequences with V and J called. Part of the clones is not carried over; for the studies checked, unresolved V genes explain less than half of this, and the remainder is unexplained. The DNA gave D and trimming, while V, J and clone size come from that table. The sample table lists about 130,000 clones, around 90% of them with a count of one. The ten most abundant clones make up 1% to 1.4% of the sample.

Trimming costs V 4 bases and J 4 bases, and their ends lie 22 bases apart. From the germline V gene (reference sequence), CDR1 is LNHDA and CDR2 is SQIVND. The CDR3 starts with the cysteine, ends with the phenylalanine, and has 18 residues. Solely the CDR3 DNA is kept, with 54 bases framed from the first base. The sequence was obtained from an adult who received the AZD1222 COVID-19 vaccine. Here the chain combines TRBV19 and TRBJ2-2; the D segment cannot be called with confidence. Here the sequenced sample was peripheral blood, taken 28 days after the second AZD1222 dose. CDR3 sequence: CASSRGDGRWGSTGELFF. The DNA is TGTGCCAGTAGTAGGGGTGATGGACGGTGGGGTAGCACCGGGGAGCTGTTTTTT.